This T cell receptor beta chain was identified during a study of cytotoxic CD8 clonotypes in ibrutinib-treated CLL. Background on the study: The patient breakdown showed more than nine relapsed/refractory and more than 14 treatment-naive cases, with about 18 IGHV unmutated.

As to this clone: Antigen unknown.

Profiling relied on immunoSEQ multiplex PCR, and the TCRdb table lists in-frame clones only, not all of them. The table includes fewer than 200,000 clones, about 80% detected once. This CDR3 comprises 14 residues. Trimming cost V 4 bases and J 1 base, with 13 bases left between them. From germline, CDR1 is SQVTM and CDR2 ANQGSEA. Study-level results: A rise in clonality was seen at ibrutinib response, and a fall back toward baseline was seen at progression.

The specimen comprised PBMCs, sampled after 24 months of ibrutinib treatment. The gene calls are TRBV29-1 and TRBJ1-1; D remains ambiguous. The receptor was isolated from a human donor with chronic lymphocytic leukemia. The CDR3 DNA is TGCAGCGTTGGTATGCCACCTAAGAACACTGAAGCTTTCTTT. Its protein is CSVGMPPKNTEAFF.